This T cell receptor beta chain emerged from a study of T cell responses to AZD1222 COVID-19 vaccine (dated by TCRdb to the early 2020s). About the full investigation: Because spike-specific TCR depth and breadth did not differ between the two schedules, AZD1222 recipients who got a second dose at roughly 4 weeks were pooled with those who got a second dose at roughly 12 weeks. A total of over 230 trial participants underwent TCR sequencing, of whom about 210 had received two doses of AZD1222 and around 25 had received two doses of the MenACWY control vaccine. Trial participants were enrolled by age into 18-55, 56-69 and 70-plus year subgroups, with roughly 160, 29 and 62 TCR-sequenced participants respectively.

CDR3 length: 14 amino acids, cysteine to phenylalanine. The entry retains the CDR3 DNA only, 42 bases that are in frame from base 1. From a lookup of the germline V gene, CDR1 and CDR2 are SNHLY and FYNNEI. The V end loses 7 bases and the J end loses 4 bases, and a stretch of 16 bases separates them. This clone was picked up one time. Its recognized antigen is unknown. No qualities accompany the bases; no much larger clone lies one base away. General study outcomes and caveats: Reportedly, almost half of the unique spike-specific TCRs recognized epitopes lying outside the regions that are mutated in the B.1.351 and B.1.1.7 variants. The whole spike protein was spanned by vaccine-associated CD4 TCRs, and dominant responses were seen in regions 160-218 and 743-854. Conclusions about previously exposed vaccinees are limited because only six or seven AZD1222 recipients were SARS-CoV-2 seropositive at baseline. After two AZD1222 doses, both the breadth and the depth of spike-specific TCRs were significantly higher than at day 0 and than in MenACWY recipients. In the small 56-69-year group, the increase in depth fell short of significance, most likely because of low power. Most participants were white British and females outnumbered males, and the authors suggested that clonal diversity may have been underestimated. Because no samples from the day 14 peak response were available, repertoires could be characterized only after the peak T cell response.

The CDR3 regions of human TCRbeta chains were analyzed by immunosequencing. The published analysis was carried out like this. TCRs in the repertoires were compared against a reference library of SARS-CoV-2-specific TCRs that had been generated with the MIRA antigen-specificity platform. Breadth was defined as the fraction of unique TCRs that were SARS-CoV-2-associated. Depth was defined as the fraction of total T cells that were SARS-CoV-2-associated. Each spike-specific TCR was assigned to its reactive spike region and to a CD4 or CD8 class using the MIRA data. Log10-transformed breadth and depth values were compared by one-way ANOVA with Sidak's multiple comparisons tests. TCRdb took this table from immuneACCESS and kept in-frame rearrangements with V and J called. Such tables lack part of the clones; where checked against another copy, unresolved V genes explain under half of the gap, and the rest is unexplained. The V and J calls and clone size come from that table; D and trimming were worked out from the DNA. Across this sample there are about 98,000 clones, with approximately 90% seen only once. The top ten constitute around 5% of the sample.

Reading the label with the study, this specimen's time point is: baseline before first vaccination. Vaccinee samples came from UK trials COV001 and COV002, including a single-blind randomized controlled phase 2/3 trial of AZD1222 (ChAdOx1 nCoV-19) in healthy adults. For TCRbeta chain sequencing, PBMC samples were collected from trial participants at day 0 and at day 28 after the second dose. The V gene is TRBV2 and the J gene is TRBJ1-2, and TRBD1 may be the D gene, going by 5 matching bases. This TCR derives from an adult in good health. The sample consisted of peripheral blood, taken on day 0 of AZD1222 vaccination. The sequenced DNA: TGTGCCAGCAAATGGGACGCAGTAAGCTATGGCTACACCTTC. The resulting protein is CASKWDAVSYGYTF.